The table lists the clone carrying this TCR beta chain with a few counts. The CDR3 is 12 residues long. The V gene's germline CDR1 is SQVTM and CDR2 ANQGSEA. The V end lost 5 bases, the J end lost 7 bases, and 11 bases lay between the germline ends. These data are taken from a study of blood T cell repertoires in COVID-19. Measured with immunoSEQ multiplex PCR; TCRdb has only the in-frame clones, and not every one. There are a few hundred thousand clones in the sample; around 89% occur only once, and roughly 1.2% lies in the top ten. Sequencing was carried out using PBMCs or T cells enriched from blood (not recorded which). This receptor was identified in a woman aged 18-30 years who had recovered from COVID-19. V gene TRBV29-1 combines with J gene TRBJ1-4; D is unclear. This CDR3 reads CSVNVGSEKLFF. CDR3 nucleotide sequence: TGCAGCGTTAATGTCGGGAGTGAAAAACTGTTTTTT.